A selection of T cell receptor beta chains follows, all from one sample in a study of CD8 T cells in ankylosing spondylitis. Via MiXCR, TCRdb re-called the 5' RACE reads, giving one row per CDR3 protein. Of 100,000 to 150,000 distinct CDR3 sequences listed, approximately 14% are singletons. Sequenced: blood, either unsorted or a sorted T cell fraction (not recorded which). These receptors were obtained from a female donor with ankylosing spondylitis or in good health (not recorded which). CDR3s include the opening cysteine and the closing phenylalanine or tryptophan. A D gene is named only where the DNA matches it firmly. Where a row states a size, it is once, few, many or the class of an expanded clone; other rows omit it.

>TRBJ2-7|TRBV6-1|few|NA
TGTGCCAGCAGGGCGCCCGGCAGGGCAGGGTACGAGCAGTACTTC
CASRAPGRAGYEQYF
>TRBJ2-5|TRBV7-9|few|NA
TGTGCCAGCAGCTTGATTTTCTGGGGGTCGGAGACCCAGTACTTC
CASSLIFWGSETQYF
>TRBJ2-4|TRBV7-2|NA|NA
TGTGCCAGCCCGGGCGGGACAGATTTCTGGGCCAAAAACATTCAGTACTTC
CASPGGTDFWAKNIQYF
>TRBJ2-1|TRBV7-3|few|TRBD2
TGTGCCAGCAGCTTAAAACCCCGACTAGCGGGAGTAAACAATGAGCAGTTCTTC
CASSLKPRLAGVNNEQFF
>TRBJ2-7|TRBV5-1|few|TRBD1
TGCGCCAGCAAAGAGACAGGGGGCTCCTACGAGCAGTACTTC
CASKETGGSYEQYF
>TRBJ2-7|TRBV20-1|NA|TRBD2
TGCAGTGCTAGTTTGGCGGGAGCGGGAGAGCAGTACTTC
CSASLAGAGEQYF
>TRBJ2-1|TRBV5-1|few|NA
TGCGCCAGCAGCTTGACCCAGCCGGGCACCAATGAGCAGTTCTTC
CASSLTQPGTNEQFF
>TRBJ2-7|TRBV28|few|TRBD2
TGTGCCAGCACCTCTTTAGCGGGGGGGCATCTCTACGAGCAGTACTTC
CASTSLAGGHLYEQYF
>TRBJ1-1|TRBV20-1|many|TRBD1
TGCAGTGCAAGACAGGGAACAGGCGCTTTCTTT
CSARQGTGAFF
>TRBJ2-5|TRBV29-1|many|NA
TGCAGCGTTGAGGGTAGACGGGAGGAGACCCAGTACTTC
CSVEGRREETQYF
>TRBJ2-1|TRBV4-2|many|TRBD2
TGTGCCAGCAGCCAAGATCGATGGCTAGCGGGGGGTTCCTACAATGAGCAGTTCTTC
CASSQDRWLAGGSYNEQFF
>TRBJ2-5|TRBV7-7|NA|TRBD2
TGTGCTAGCAGCTTAGAGGGACTAGCGAATCTGGAGACCCAGTACTTC
CASSLEGLANLETQYF
>TRBJ2-7|TRBV20-1|many|NA
TGCAGTGCTGATCCTCTTACGGGAGACTACGAGCAGTACTTC
CSADPLTGDYEQYF
>TRBJ2-7|TRBV5-1|many|TRBD1
TGCGCCAGCAGCTGGGACAGGGCCTACGAGCAGTACTTC
CASSWDRAYEQYF
>TRBJ2-3|TRBV5-1|NA|TRBD2
TGCGCCAGCAGCTTGGATAGCGGGAGGACAGATACGCAGTATTTT
CASSLDSGRTDTQYF
>TRBJ2-3|TRBV29-1|NA|NA
TGCAGCGTTGAAGGGGGCCGAGCAGGAGATACGCAGTATTTT
CSVEGGRAGDTQYF
>TRBJ2-2|TRBV3-1|once|NA
TGTGCCAGCAGTGTGGACGGGGAGCTGTTTTTT
CASSVDGELFF
>TRBJ2-7|TRBV12-3/TRBV12-4|many|NA
TGTGCCAGCAGAACAGCTACGACCTACGAGCAGTACTTC
CASRTATTYEQYF
>TRBJ2-1|TRBV6-5|NA|NA
TGTGCCAGCAGTTACGTGGCCCGGGTTCGCTCCTACAATGAGCAGTTCTTC
CASSYVARVRSYNEQFF
>TRBJ1-2|TRBV2|many|NA
TGTGCCAGCAGTGAAGCGGGAACAGGGTTCTATGGCTACACCTTC
CASSEAGTGFYGYTF
>TRBJ1-2|TRBV15|NA|TRBD1
TGTGCCACCAGCAGCGGACAGGGTGATGGCTACACCTTC
CATSSGQGDGYTF
>TRBJ2-3|TRBV19|NA|NA
TGTGCCAGTAGTATGGGTTCCGCCACCCCTAGCACAGATACGCAGTATTTT
CASSMGSATPSTDTQYF
>TRBJ2-1|TRBV12-3/TRBV12-4|NA|TRBD2
TGTGCCAGCAGTTCCATAGCGGGGAGGGACAATGAGCAGTTCTTC
CASSSIAGRDNEQFF
>TRBJ2-6|TRBV20-1|NA|TRBD1
TGCAGTGCTAGTGCTGGGACAGGGCACACTGGGGCCAACGTCCTGACTTTC
CSASAGTGHTGANVLTF
>TRBJ2-5|TRBV20-1|NA|NA
TGCAGTGCTAGAGCCCCGAAGGGGGAGGAGACCCAGTACTTC
CSARAPKGEETQYF
>TRBJ1-1|TRBV18|many|TRBD1
TGTGCCAGCTCAACACCGGGACAGGGGGCGGCCGAAGCTTTCTTT
CASSTPGQGAAEAFF
>TRBJ2-7|TRBV28|few|TRBD1
TGTGCCAGGGGGGACAGGTCCTACGAGCAGTACTTC
CARGDRSYEQYF
>TRBJ1-2|TRBV12-3/TRBV12-4|many|TRBD1
TGTGCCAGCACCCCGATGGAGGGGGCTAAGGGCTACACCTTC
CASTPMEGAKGYTF
>TRBJ2-5|TRBV6-5|many|NA
TGTGCCAGCAGTTACTCGGCAGAGACCCAGTACTTC
CASSYSAETQYF
>TRBJ2-7|TRBV20-1|NA|TRBD2
TGCAGTGCCTCATCAGTACTAGCGGGGGACTCCTACGAGCAGTACTTC
CSASSVLAGDSYEQYF
>TRBJ2-5|TRBV12-3/TRBV12-4|many|NA
TGTGCCAGCAGTTTGAGTAGCGAGGCTGAGACCCAGTACTTC
CASSLSSEAETQYF
>TRBJ1-6|TRBV20-1|many|NA
TGCAGTGCTAGGAAAGGACGGGCTGATAATTCACCCCTCCACTTT
CSARKGRADNSPLHF
>TRBJ1-5|TRBV12-3/TRBV12-4|many|TRBD1
TGTGCCAGCAGTTTCGGACAGGGCCCTGAACAGCCCCAGCATTTT
CASSFGQGPEQPQHF
>TRBJ2-5|TRBV2|NA|NA
TGTGCCAGCAGTGAAATGGAGACCCAGTACTTC
CASSEMETQYF
>TRBJ2-3|TRBV5-1|many|TRBD2
TGCGCCAGCAGAATGAGGGGGGCACTAGCGGGGAATAATATCCCTAGCACAGATACGCAGTATTTT
CASRMRGALAGNNIPSTDTQYF